A single sample gave rise to the 32 T cell receptor beta chains below, sequenced in a study of blood T cell repertoires in COVID-19. Only in-frame clones appear in the TCRdb table, and some are missing; sequencing was by immunoSEQ multiplex PCR. The sample includes roughly 480,000 clones, approximately 89% seen only once; the top ten take around 0.92%. Sequences were obtained from peripheral blood. These TCRs come from a man younger than 35 with COVID-19, enrolled during active disease.

The V and J genes are TRBV5-1 and TRBJ1-2; 11 bases map to TRBD1. V was clipped by 3 bases and J by 6 bases; unmatched bases: 4. Germline V gene lookup returns CDR1 SGHRS and CDR2 YFSETQ. The CDR3 contains 14 residues. The CDR3 reads CASSYGTGGNGYTF. The CDR3 coding sequence is TGCGCCAGCAGCTACGGGACAGGGGGAAATGGCTACACCTTC.

The chain links TRBV2 to TRBJ1-2; no firm D call. CDR1 is SNHLY, CDR2 FYNNEI, per germline. V dropped 6 bases and J dropped 4 bases, with 15 bases sitting between them. This CDR3 is 14 amino acids long. CDR3 bases: TGTGCCAGCAGACCCGGGAAGGCGTCCTATGGCTACACCTTC. Translating it yields CASRPGKASYGYTF.

The genes are TRBV5-5 and TRBJ2-7; D is possibly TRBD1 (5 bases). CDR3 length equals 15 residues. Trimming cost V 3 bases and J 1 base, with 14 bases left between them. The germline V gene encodes CDR1 SGHKS and CDR2 YYEKEE (reference sequence). The CDR3 spells CASSSHTDSSYEQYF. The CDR3 DNA follows: TGTGCCAGCAGCTCCCACACCGACAGTTCCTACGAGCAGTACTTC.

The chain joins TRBV27 to TRBJ1-4; D possibly corresponds to TRBD1 (6 bases). Germline V gene sequence: CDR1 MNHEY, CDR2 SMNVEV (reference sequence). This CDR3 region has 18 residues. With 4 bases removed from V and 11 bases from J, the gap between germline ends came to 29 bases. The CDR3 DNA sequence: TGTGCCAGCAGTTCTTGGACCCCGGGACAACCCTTCTATTGGAAACTGTTTTTT. As protein: CASSSWTPGQPFYWKLFF.

J is TRBJ2-2 and V is TRBV5-1; D is perhaps TRBD1 (5 bases). The V gene lost 1 base and the J gene lost 3 bases, with 10 bases spanning the gap. The CDR3 consists of 15 residues. Germline CDR1 SGHRS, CDR2 YFSETQ. For the CDR3, the DNA is TGCGCCAGCAGCTTGTCAGGGTTCGACACCGGGGAGCTGTTTTTT. Encoded protein: CASSLSGFDTGELFF.

V gene TRBV6-5 combines with J gene TRBJ1-6; 8 bases map to TRBD1. Germline lookup yields CDR1 MNHEY and CDR2 SVGAGI. The CDR3 covers 15 residues. Trimming removed 7 bases from V and 5 bases from J; junction bases left unmatched: 7. For the CDR3, the DNA is TGTGCCAGCACTCGGACAGGGCACAATAATTCACCCCTCCACTTT. Its translation is CASTRTGHNNSPLHF.

This rearrangement joins TRBV2 to TRBJ1-1; D call uncertain. Looked up from germline, CDR1 is SNHLY and CDR2 is FYNNEI. V was clipped by 1 base and J by 1 base, with 7 bases between them. The CDR3 runs 14 residues. CDR3 DNA: TGTGCCAGCAGTGAAGGACTGGGGAACACTGAAGCTTTCTTT. Translation gives CASSEGLGNTEAFF.

The CDR3 sequence: CASGRDRETGANVLTF. CDR3 sequence (DNA): TGTGCCAGCGGCCGGGACAGGGAAACTGGGGCCAACGTCCTGACTTTC. The chain links TRBV2 to TRBJ2-6; 9 bases line up with TRBD1. The germline gives CDR1 SNHLY, CDR2 FYNNEI. CDR3 length: 16 residues. With V trimmed by 8 bases and J by 2 bases, 7 bases remained unmatched. Variable domain in full (rest from reference TRBV2 and TRBJ2-6): EPEVTQTPSHQVTQMGQEVILRCVPISNHLYFYWYRQILGQKVEFLVSFYNNEISEKSEIFDDQFSVERPDGSNFTLKIRSTKLEDSAMYFCASGRDRETGANVLTFGAGSRLTVL.

The genes are TRBV14 and TRBJ1-1; D call uncertain. This CDR3 contains 13 residues. Germline assignment: CDR1 SGHDN and CDR2 FVKESK. Between the trimmed V and J ends, which lost 1 base and 11 bases, there was a span of 14 bases. CDR3 DNA sequence: TGTGCCAGCAGCCAAGGCCTTCCCAGGAAGGCTTTCTTT. Translation: CASSQGLPRKAFF.

CDR3 sequence: CASSADRGSNQPQHF. CDR3 nucleotides: TGTGCCAGTAGTGCCGACAGGGGAAGCAATCAGCCCCAGCATTTT. This chain connects TRBV19 to TRBJ1-5; 8 positions agree with TRBD1. CDR3 length equals 15 residues. With V trimmed by 5 bases and J by 1 base, 4 bases remained unmatched. From germline, CDR1 is LNHDA and CDR2 SQIVND (reference sequence).

The chain recombines TRBV18 with TRBJ1-2; D may be TRBD1 (5 bases). Germline V gene data show CDR1 as KGHSH and CDR2 as LQKENI. The V end was cut by 3 bases, the J end by 7 bases, with 9 bases between. This CDR3 is built from 12 residues. CDR3 sequence: CASSPRAGGYTF. CDR3 in DNA: TGTGCCAGCTCACCCAGGGCTGGTGGCTACACCTTC.

The chain joins TRBV7-8 to TRBJ1-1, with D tentatively TRBD1 (5 bases). Germline V gene lookup returns CDR1 SGHVS and CDR2 FQNEAQ. The V and J ends lost 6 bases and 4 bases respectively, with 15 bases between them. The CDR3 is made up of 14 amino acids. DNA of the CDR3: TGTGCCAGCAGGGCCGGGGGAGTGAGCACTGAAGCTTTCTTT. Protein: CASRAGGVSTEAFF.

This chain joins TRBV18 and TRBJ1-2; no firm D call. The germline V gene encodes CDR1 KGHSH and CDR2 LQKENI. V was clipped by 2 bases and J by 4 bases, with 5 bases between them. This CDR3 contains 12 residues. Here the CDR3 DNA reads TGTGCCAGCTCACCATTCGTCTATGGCTACACCTTC. This codes for CASSPFVYGYTF.

This clone occurred once. The V gene is TRBV5-1, the J gene TRBJ2-1, with a possible D match to TRBD1 (6 bases). CDR1 and CDR2 (germline): SGHRS, YFSETQ. V dropped 4 bases and J dropped 0 bases, with 14 bases sitting between them. CDR3 length: 16 residues. CDR3 DNA: TGCGCCAGCAGCGATGGGGACACCTACTCCTACAATGAGCAGTTCTTC. Translated: CASSDGDTYSYNEQFF.

This chain connects TRBV10-2 to TRBJ1-1, with a weak D call TRBD1 (5 bases). Germline V gene sequence: CDR1 WSHSY, CDR2 SAAADI. The CDR3 runs to 12 residues. The ends were cut back, 6 bases at V and 5 bases at J, with 10 bases in the middle. CDR3 loop: CASRQGRTEAFF. The CDR3 nucleotides are TGCGCCAGCAGGCAGGGTAGAACTGAAGCTTTCTTT.

This clone was recorded once. The chain has TRBV6-2 or TRBV6-3 and TRBJ2-7, with 9 bases fitting TRBD1. V trimming: 0 bases; J trimming: 7 bases; junction bases outside the gene matches: 4. The V gene's germline CDR1 is MNHEY and CDR2 SVGEGT. The CDR3 is 14 residues long. The CDR3 region is CASSYSWTGEEQYF. The CDR3 region has the DNA TGTGCCAGCAGTTACTCGTGGACAGGGGAAGAGCAGTACTTC.

The chain links TRBV5-1 to TRBJ2-2; 7 nucleotides match TRBD2. The CDR3 extends over 15 amino acids. After removal of 4 bases from V and 6 bases from J, the junction contained 9 bases not matched to a gene. Germline loops: CDR1 SGHRS, CDR2 YFSETQ. The CDR3 region is CASSGVGRGSGELFF. The CDR3 nucleotides read TGCGCCAGCAGCGGTGTCGGGCGGGGGTCCGGGGAGCTGTTTTTT.

This clone was detected only a few times. The CDR3 reads CASSPGRGGWNEQFF. The CDR3 nucleotides read TGTGCCAGCAGCCCAGGGCGGGGGGGCTGGAATGAGCAGTTCTTC. The rearrangement uses TRBV27 and TRBJ2-1; 9 positions match TRBD2. Germline V lookup: CDR1 MNHEY, CDR2 SMNVEV (reference sequence). The CDR3 has 15 amino acids. J gave up 7 bases and V 6 bases, and 10 bases lay outside the gene matches.

This sequence joins TRBV5-1 and TRBJ2-1, with D possibly matching TRBD2 (5 bases). With 4 bases removed from V and 2 bases from J, the gap between germline ends came to 13 bases. CDR3 size: 15 residues. Germline lookup yields CDR1 SGHRS and CDR2 YFSETQ. CDR3 region: CASSLDSPTYNEQFF. The CDR3 coding sequence is TGCGCCAGCAGCCTGGACTCTCCTACCTACAATGAGCAGTTCTTC.

The chain links TRBV15 to TRBJ1-3; D gene uncertain. Looked up from germline, CDR1 is LNHNV and CDR2 is YYDKDF (reference sequence). The CDR3 runs 15 residues. V lost 5 bases and J 2 bases, leaving 13 bases between the germline ends. This chain's CDR3 is CATSLEPRAGNTIYF. CDR3 sequence (DNA): TGTGCCACCAGCTTGGAGCCGCGTGCTGGAAACACCATATATTTT.

J is TRBJ1-5 and V is TRBV4-1; unclear D gene. V lost 5 bases and J lost 4, with 12 bases in between. The CDR3 is 14 residues long. CDR1 and CDR2 (germline): MGHRA, YSYEKL. The CDR3 sequence is CASSSMGGNQPQHF. In DNA form, the CDR3 reads TGCGCCAGCAGCTCTATGGGAGGGAATCAGCCCCAGCATTTT.

J is TRBJ2-1 and V is TRBV28; TRBD1 agrees at 9 bases. The V gene end was trimmed by 3 bases and the J gene end by 8 bases; junction bases not matched to a gene: 8. In germline, CDR1 is MDHEN, CDR2 SYDVKM. The CDR3 contains 15 residues. CDR3 nucleotide sequence: TGTGCCAGCAGTTTCCGGGGACAGGGAAGCGATGAGCAGTTCTTC. This codes for CASSFRGQGSDEQFF.

The genes are TRBV5-1 and TRBJ2-5; possibly TRBD2 for D (5 bases). This CDR3 region has 12 residues. V was pared by 9 bases and J by 4 bases, with 13 bases between. Germline CDR1 and CDR2: SGHRS and YFSETQ. The CDR3 nucleotides read TGCGCCACCCCGGGGAATTTAGAGACCCAGTACTTC. Its translation is CATPGNLETQYF.

The chain employs TRBV28 and TRBJ2-5, with 9 positions matching TRBD1. After removal of 3 bases from V and 4 bases from J, the junction contained 6 bases not matched to a gene. CDR1 and CDR2 from the germline V gene are MDHEN and SYDVKM. There are 15 residues in the CDR3. Here the CDR3 DNA reads TGTGCCAGCAGTTTCGGGACAGGGATGGGAGAGACCCAGTACTTC. It translates to CASSFGTGMGETQYF.

The CDR3 sequence is CASKSTGDTEAFF. The CDR3 region has the DNA TGTGCCAGCAAATCGACAGGGGACACTGAAGCTTTCTTT. The rearrangement links TRBV6-5 to TRBJ1-1; 8 bases are shared with TRBD1. Trimming at V came to 7 bases and at J to 3 bases, leaving 4 bases not matched to a gene. The CDR3 has 13 amino acids. Germline CDR1 MNHEY, CDR2 SVGAGI.

The chain employs TRBV18 and TRBJ2-5; the match to TRBD1 covers 7 bases. The CDR3 runs 13 residues. CDR1 is KGHSH, CDR2 LQKENI, per germline. J gave up 3 bases and V 4 bases, and 2 bases lay outside the gene matches. The CDR3 here is CASSQTGKETQYF. CDR3 coding DNA: TGTGCCAGCTCACAGACAGGGAAAGAGACCCAGTACTTC.

The chain uses TRBV5-1 and TRBJ1-6, with 8 bases fitting TRBD1. After removal of 3 bases from V and 9 bases from J, the junction contained 8 bases not matched to a gene. The CDR3 totals 15 residues. CDR1 is SGHRS, CDR2 YFSETQ, per germline. The CDR3 coding sequence is TGCGCCAGCAGCTCAAAAACAGGGGGGGGTTCACCCCTCCACTTT. It translates to CASSSKTGGGSPLHF.

This sequence joins TRBV10-1 and TRBJ1-1; no clear D gene. The ends were cut back, 8 bases at V and 1 base at J, with 11 bases in the middle. The CDR3 contains 13 residues. CDR1 and CDR2 (germline): WNHNN, SYGVQD (reference sequence). The DNA for the CDR3 is TGCGCCAGCCGATCCCACGGGAACACTGAAGCTTTCTTT. Translated, it gives CASRSHGNTEAFF.

This chain links TRBV7-2 with TRBJ2-5; 9 nucleotides match TRBD1. This CDR3 has 14 residues. The V and J ends lost 1 base and 4 bases, in that order; junction bases with no gene match: 1. CDR1 and CDR2 (germline): SGHTA, FQGNSA. The CDR3 DNA reads TGTGCCAGCAGCTTAGACAGGGGGCGAGAGACCCAGTACTTC. Its protein is CASSLDRGRETQYF.

This chain joins TRBV11-2 and TRBJ2-2, with 9 positions matching TRBD1. The CDR3 consists of 15 residues. Unmatched junction bases numbered 1, after V lost 5 bases and J lost 0 bases. Germline V lookup: CDR1 SGHAT, CDR2 FQNNGV. This CDR3 reads CASSRQGANTGELFF. For the CDR3, the DNA is TGTGCCAGCAGCCGACAGGGGGCGAACACCGGGGAGCTGTTTTTT.

DNA of the CDR3: TGTGCCAGCAGCCCCTCTGGACAGGAAAATTCACCCCTCCACTTT. This gives the protein CASSPSGQENSPLHF. The chain couples TRBV7-9 to TRBJ1-6; 7 bases align to TRBD1. V lost 5 bases to trimming and J lost 7 bases; unmatched junction nucleotides: 8. Germline assignment: CDR1 SEHNR and CDR2 FQNEAQ (reference sequence). The CDR3 runs to 15 residues. The full variable domain, with the rest looked up from reference TRBV7-9 and TRBJ1-6, is DTGVSQNPRHKITKRGQNVTFRCDPISEHNRLYWYRQTLGQGPEFLTYFQNEAQLEKSRLLSDRFSAERPKGSFSTLEIQRTEQGDSAMYLCASSPSGQENSPLHFGNGTRLTVT.

This CDR3 reads CASGVNSGSQYF. CDR3 DNA sequence: TGTGCCAGCGGGGTGAATAGCGGGAGTCAGTACTTC. This sequence joins TRBV6-5 and TRBJ2-4; 9 nucleotides agree with TRBD2. Trimming took 8 bases from V and 12 from J; bases not matched to a gene: 8. Germline CDR1 is MNHEY and CDR2 is SVGAGI. This CDR3 is built from 12 residues.